This T cell receptor beta chain was sequenced for a study of beta chain features in type 1 diabetes. The CDR3 consists of 15 residues. The trim removed 1 base at V and 5 bases at J, leaving 2 bases unmatched. CDR1 is SGHVS, CDR2 FNYEAQ, per germline. Expressed TCRB transcripts were sequenced, since all the RNA that had been isolated was reverse transcribed. Libraries were prepared by immunoSEQ multiplex PCR; TCRdb keeps only in-frame clonotypes and omits some of them. The repertoire holds approximately 90,000 clones, with under 35% as singletons. The chain couples TRBV7-6 to TRBJ2-5, with TRBD2 identical over 12 bases. This sequence was found in a woman under 30 in good health. The sample was stem cell memory CD4+ T cells from blood. CDR3 nucleotide sequence: TGTGCCAGCAGCTTAGAGCTAGCGGGAGGGGAGACCCAGTACTTC. It yields the protein CASSLELAGGETQYF.